These 22 T cell receptor beta chains were all obtained from the same sample, sequenced in a study of vaccination effects on CD4 cells after COVID-19. Within the ViraFEST assay, antigen-specific CD4+ T cells underwent expansion with viral peptide pools prior to sequencing. Following a roughly 10-day culture, CD4+ T cells were purified. Two-dose vaccination with either BNT162b2 or mRNA-1273 was given to the participants. Data came from immunoSEQ multiplex PCR; TCRdb stores just in-frame clones and leaves some out. Of about 22,000 clones in the sample, over 60% are singletons; the top ten hold roughly 10%. These receptors have no identified antigens. The material sequenced was CD4+ T cells from PBMCs cultured with HCoV-NL63 spike peptides, taken after COVID-19 vaccination. The receptors come from a human donor who received a COVID-19 vaccine.

The V call is TRBV5-1, the J call TRBJ2-7; a weak D match, TRBD2 (6 bases). Germline CDR1 reads SGHRS; CDR2 reads YFSETQ. The CDR3 is 13 residues long. V lost 2 bases to trimming and J lost 4 bases, with 10 bases between them. The CDR3 sequence is CASSLRERYEQYF. CDR3 DNA: TGCGCCAGCAGCTTACGGGAGCGATACGAGCAGTACTTC.

The chain is built from TRBV6-6 and TRBJ1-5; D may be TRBD1 (6 bases). Trimming removed 1 base at V and 3 bases at J, with 10 bases between. Germline lookup yields CDR1 MNHNY and CDR2 SVGAGI (reference sequence). The CDR3 length is 15 residues. The CDR3 DNA sequence: TGTGCCAGCAGTTACTTTTCAGGGGCCAATCAGCCCCAGCATTTT. Its protein is CASSYFSGANQPQHF.

The J gene is TRBJ1-2, the V gene TRBV19; D ambiguous. CDR3 length equals 12 residues. The ends were cut back, 4 bases at V and 12 bases at J, with 15 bases in the middle. Germline CDR1 reads LNHDA; CDR2 reads SQIVND (reference sequence). In DNA form, the CDR3 reads TGTGCCAGTAGTACCACGGGCGGACGGAACACCTTC. The encoded protein is CASSTTGGRNTF.

This clone was counted between two and nine times. V is TRBV10-3 and J is TRBJ2-5, with a possible D match to TRBD1 (6 bases). This CDR3 spans 14 amino acids. V was cut by 6 bases and J by 0 bases, with 11 bases left in between. The germline V gene encodes CDR1 ENHRY and CDR2 SYGVKD. CDR3 nucleotide sequence: TGTGCCATCAGCCAAGACAGGTACCAAGAGACCCAGTACTTC. This sequence encodes CAISQDRYQETQYF.

This chain joins TRBV4-1 and TRBJ2-1; TRBD2 agrees at 11 bases. This CDR3 has 18 residues. Germline V lookup: CDR1 MGHRA, CDR2 YSYEKL. The V gene end was trimmed by 1 base and the J gene end by 4 bases; junction bases not matched to a gene: 9. CDR3 sequence (DNA): TGCGCCAGCAGCCAAGCCGACCTCCTAGCGGGGGGATACAATGAGCAGTTCTTC. This encodes CASSQADLLAGGYNEQFF.

This sequence joins TRBV19 and TRBJ1-4; D not resolved. Trimming pared 8 bases from V and 7 bases from J, leaving 11 bases between. Germline assignment: CDR1 LNHDA and CDR2 SQIVND (reference sequence). The CDR3 is made up of 12 amino acids. The CDR3 sequence: CASCRVPEKLFF. In DNA form, the CDR3 reads TGTGCCAGTTGTCGCGTGCCTGAAAAACTGTTTTTT.

This clone has just a few counts. The chain employs TRBV7-9 and TRBJ1-2, with D unclear. Trimming removed 1 base from V and 6 bases from J, with 24 bases in between. There are 18 residues in the CDR3. Germline loops: CDR1 SEHNR, CDR2 FQNEAQ (reference sequence). The CDR3 sequence is CASSLEFLLRSGSDGYTF. CDR3 bases: TGTGCCAGCAGCTTAGAATTCCTGTTACGGAGCGGTTCTGATGGCTACACCTTC.

The chain couples TRBV11-3 to TRBJ2-6; 10 bases fit TRBD2. V lost 5 bases to trimming and J lost 0 bases; unmatched junction nucleotides: 4. The germline gives CDR1 SGHNT, CDR2 YENEEA. The CDR3 is 17 amino acids. The CDR3 here is CASSPSGRGSGANVLTF. Here the CDR3 DNA reads TGTGCCAGCAGCCCCAGCGGGAGGGGCTCTGGGGCCAACGTCCTGACTTTC.

Only a few counts were recorded for this clone. The chain joins TRBV5-4 to TRBJ2-5, with 9 bases that match TRBD1. This CDR3 spans 14 amino acids. V trimming: 4 bases; J trimming: 5 bases; junction bases outside the gene matches: 6. Germline CDR1 reads SGHNT; CDR2 reads YYREEE (reference sequence). The CDR3 DNA follows: TGTGCCAGCAGCCTACAGGGGGCTGGGGAGACCCAGTACTTC. This codes for CASSLQGAGETQYF.

This clone was seen a few times. The gene calls are TRBV7-7 and TRBJ1-1; D is ambiguous. Germline V gene sequence: CDR1 SSHAT, CDR2 FNYEAQ (reference sequence). CDR3 length: 13 amino acids. The germline V and J ends were trimmed by 4 bases and 3 bases, with 9 bases remaining between them. CDR3 residues: CASSSRLDTEAFF. DNA for the CDR3: TGTGCCAGCAGCTCTCGATTGGACACTGAAGCTTTCTTT.

This rearrangement joins TRBV15 to TRBJ2-2; TRBD1 is a possible D gene (5 bases). The V end lost 0 bases, the J end lost 0 bases, and 8 bases lay between the germline ends. The CDR3 spans 16 residues. Germline V gene data show CDR1 as LNHNV and CDR2 as YYDKDF (reference sequence). CDR3: CATSRDQGANTGELFF. The CDR3 DNA sequence: TGTGCCACCAGCAGAGATCAAGGGGCGAACACCGGGGAGCTGTTTTTT.

The V gene is TRBV27, the J gene TRBJ1-1, with a tentative D call TRBD1 (6 bases). The CDR3 is 17 amino acids. The germline CDR1 and CDR2 sequences are MNHEY and SMNVEV (reference sequence). V lost 3 bases, J lost 1 base, and 18 bases lay in between. CDR3 residues: CASSFQGGGLGNTEAFF. The CDR3 DNA sequence: TGTGCCAGCAGTTTCCAGGGAGGGGGATTGGGGAACACTGAAGCTTTCTTT.

V is TRBV5-4 and J is TRBJ2-6; maybe TRBD1 (5 bases). CDR3 length equals 17 residues. V was trimmed by 0 bases and J by 0 bases, leaving 10 bases between them. The germline CDR1 and CDR2 sequences are SGHNT and YYREEE (reference sequence). DNA for the CDR3: TGTGCCAGCAGCTTGGGGGGCCCCAGCTCTGGGGCCAACGTCCTGACTTTC. Translation: CASSLGGPSSGANVLTF.

In its sample, this clone was seen a few times. The chain combines TRBV19 with TRBJ2-1, with D uncertain. The CDR3 covers 14 residues. Germline CDR1 is LNHDA and CDR2 is SQIVND (reference sequence). Trimming removed 3 bases from V and 8 bases from J, with 14 bases in between. The CDR3 nucleotides read TGTGCCAGTAGTATTAAGACTCCCTCTTATGAGCAGTTCTTC. This translates into CASSIKTPSYEQFF.

The rearrangement joins TRBV6-1 to TRBJ1-1; a weak D match, TRBD1 (5 bases). The V end was cut by 4 bases, the J end by 1 base, with 19 bases between. The germline V gene encodes CDR1 MNHNS and CDR2 SASEGT. CDR3 length: 17 amino acids. The CDR3 is CASSVVVRRQRNTEAFF. CDR3 in DNA: TGTGCCAGCAGTGTCGTGGTGAGGAGACAGAGGAACACTGAAGCTTTCTTT.

The J gene is TRBJ1-5, the V gene TRBV19; 12 bases map to TRBD1. The CDR3 loop spans 15 amino acids. The V and J ends lost 6 bases and 1 base, in that order; junction bases with no gene match: 1. Germline loops: CDR1 LNHDA, CDR2 SQIVND (reference sequence). The CDR3 DNA is TGTGCCAGTAGCGGGACAGGGGGCAGCAATCAGCCCCAGCATTTT. Translating gives CASSGTGGSNQPQHF.

This sequence joins TRBV18 and TRBJ1-5; 7 bases align to TRBD1. The V segment lost 6 bases and the J segment 2 bases; nucleotides outside the gene matches: 7. This CDR3 contains 15 residues. Germline V gene data show CDR1 as KGHSH and CDR2 as LQKENI. CDR3 bases: TGTGCCAGCTCGGCAGGGGGGTCGGGCAATCAGCCCCAGCATTTT. This codes for CASSAGGSGNQPQHF.

The CDR3 reads CASSPSPVSSGNTIYF. The CDR3 nucleotides read TGTGCCAGCTCACCATCTCCTGTATCCTCTGGAAACACCATATATTTT. The V gene is TRBV18, the J gene TRBJ1-3; D is uncertain. The ends were cut back, 2 bases at V and 0 bases at J, with 11 bases in the middle. Looked up from germline, CDR1 is KGHSH and CDR2 is LQKENI. The CDR3 is 16 amino acids.

The chain carries TRBV4-2 and TRBJ2-5; 16 bases line up with TRBD2. Germline V gene sequence: CDR1 LGHNA, CDR2 YNFKEQ. Trimming removed 4 bases from V and 2 bases from J; junction bases left unmatched: 1. The CDR3 runs to 16 residues. The CDR3 DNA reads TGTGCCAGCAGCCCGGGACTAGCGGGGGGGCAAGAGACCCAGTACTTC. This gives the protein CASSPGLAGGQETQYF.

In its sample, this clone ranks as medium-sized. This rearrangement joins TRBV2 to TRBJ1-2; 9 bases are a match to TRBD1. Germline V gene data show CDR1 as SNHLY and CDR2 as FYNNEI. Trimming removed 6 bases from V and 1 base from J; junction bases left unmatched: 9. CDR3 length equals 16 residues. CDR3 region: CASRDGTGRLNYGYTF. Here the CDR3 DNA reads TGTGCCAGCAGGGACGGGACAGGGCGACTTAACTATGGCTACACCTTC. Drawing the rest from reference TRBV2 and TRBJ1-2, the complete variable domain is EPEVTQTPSHQVTQMGQEVILRCVPISNHLYFYWYRQILGQKVEFLVSFYNNEISEKSEIFDDQFSVERPDGSNFTLKIRSTKLEDSAMYFCASRDGTGRLNYGYTFGSGTRLTVV.

V is TRBV7-9 and J is TRBJ1-1; D not resolved. This CDR3 contains 14 residues. V lost 5 bases to trimming and J lost 3 bases, with 13 bases between them. Per the germline V gene, CDR1 is SEHNR and CDR2 is FQNEAQ (reference sequence). The CDR3 sequence: CASSLYIGDTEAFF. CDR3 coding DNA: TGTGCCAGCAGCCTCTATATCGGGGACACTGAAGCTTTCTTT.

J is TRBJ1-5 and V is TRBV4-1, with 9 bases identical to TRBD1. Trimming removed 1 base from V and 0 bases from J; junction bases left unmatched: 7. The CDR3 has 18 residues. Germline assignment: CDR1 MGHRA and CDR2 YSYEKL. The chain's CDR3 is CASSQGQGGLYSNQPQHF. The CDR3 DNA follows: TGCGCCAGCAGCCAAGGACAGGGGGGGCTCTATAGCAATCAGCCCCAGCATTTT.